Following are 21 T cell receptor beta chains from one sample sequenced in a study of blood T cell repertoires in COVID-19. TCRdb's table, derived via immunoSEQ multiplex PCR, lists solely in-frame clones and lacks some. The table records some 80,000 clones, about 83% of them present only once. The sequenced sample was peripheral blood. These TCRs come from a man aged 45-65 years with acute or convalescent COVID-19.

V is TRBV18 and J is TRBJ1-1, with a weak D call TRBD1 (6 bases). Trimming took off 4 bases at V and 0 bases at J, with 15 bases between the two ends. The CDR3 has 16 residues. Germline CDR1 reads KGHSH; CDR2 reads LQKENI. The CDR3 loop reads CASSQLTGPLNTEAFF. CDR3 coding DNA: TGTGCCAGCTCACAACTAACAGGGCCCTTGAACACTGAAGCTTTCTTT.

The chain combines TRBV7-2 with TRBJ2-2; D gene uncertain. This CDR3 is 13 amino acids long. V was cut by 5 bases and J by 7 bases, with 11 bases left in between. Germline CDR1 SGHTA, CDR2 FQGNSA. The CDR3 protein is CASSSQVGGELFF. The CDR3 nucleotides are TGTGCCAGCAGCAGCCAGGTGGGCGGGGAGCTGTTTTTT.

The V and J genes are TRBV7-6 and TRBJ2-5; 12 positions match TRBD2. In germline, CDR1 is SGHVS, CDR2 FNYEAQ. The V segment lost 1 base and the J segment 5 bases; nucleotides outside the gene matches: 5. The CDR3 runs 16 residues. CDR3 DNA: TGTGCCAGCAGCTTAGAAGGACTAGCGGGATTTGAGACCCAGTACTTC. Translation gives CASSLEGLAGFETQYF.

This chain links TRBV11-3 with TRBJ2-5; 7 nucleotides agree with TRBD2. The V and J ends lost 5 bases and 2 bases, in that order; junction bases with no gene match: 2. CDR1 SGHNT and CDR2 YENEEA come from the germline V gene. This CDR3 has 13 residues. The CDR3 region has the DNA TGTGCCAGCAGCCCGGGGGGACAAGAGACCCAGTACTTC. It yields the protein CASSPGGQETQYF.

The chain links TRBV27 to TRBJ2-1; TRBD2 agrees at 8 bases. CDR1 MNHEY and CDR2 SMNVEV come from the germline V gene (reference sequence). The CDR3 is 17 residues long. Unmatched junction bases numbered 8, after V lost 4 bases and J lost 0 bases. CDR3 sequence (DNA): TGTGCCAGCAGTTCCAATAGCGGGGCGAGCTCCTACAATGAGCAGTTCTTC. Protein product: CASSSNSGASSYNEQFF.

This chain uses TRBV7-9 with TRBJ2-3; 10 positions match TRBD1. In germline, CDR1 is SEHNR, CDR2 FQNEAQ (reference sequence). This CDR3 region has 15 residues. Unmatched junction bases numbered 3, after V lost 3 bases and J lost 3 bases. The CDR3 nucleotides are TGTGCCAGCAGCTTGAGGACAGGGGGGACAGATACGCAGTATTTT. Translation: CASSLRTGGTDTQYF.

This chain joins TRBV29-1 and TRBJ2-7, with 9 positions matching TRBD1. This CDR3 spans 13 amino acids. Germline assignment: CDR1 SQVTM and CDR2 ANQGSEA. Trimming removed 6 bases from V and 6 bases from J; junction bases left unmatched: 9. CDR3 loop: CSVTNRGRSEQYF. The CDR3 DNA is TGCAGCGTGACTAACAGGGGGCGCTCCGAGCAGTACTTC.

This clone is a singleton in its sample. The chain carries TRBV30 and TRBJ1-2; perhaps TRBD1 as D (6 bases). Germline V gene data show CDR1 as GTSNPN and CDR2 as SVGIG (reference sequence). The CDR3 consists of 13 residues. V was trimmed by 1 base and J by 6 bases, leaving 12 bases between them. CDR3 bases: TGTGCCTGGAGTGCACAGGGTTTTCATGGCTACACCTTC. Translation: CAWSAQGFHGYTF.

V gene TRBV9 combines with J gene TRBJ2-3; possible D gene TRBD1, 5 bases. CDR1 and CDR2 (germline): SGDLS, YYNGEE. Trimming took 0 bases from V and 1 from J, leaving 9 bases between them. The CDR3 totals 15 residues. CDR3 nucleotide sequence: TGTGCCAGCAGCGTAGCAGGGCGGCGCACAGATACGCAGTATTTT. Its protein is CASSVAGRRTDTQYF.

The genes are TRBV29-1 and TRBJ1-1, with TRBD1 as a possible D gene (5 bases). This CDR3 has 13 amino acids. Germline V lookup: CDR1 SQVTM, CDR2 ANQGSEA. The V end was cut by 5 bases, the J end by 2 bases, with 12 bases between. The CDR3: CSVRWGDNTEAFF. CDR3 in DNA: TGCAGCGTTAGGTGGGGCGATAACACTGAAGCTTTCTTT.

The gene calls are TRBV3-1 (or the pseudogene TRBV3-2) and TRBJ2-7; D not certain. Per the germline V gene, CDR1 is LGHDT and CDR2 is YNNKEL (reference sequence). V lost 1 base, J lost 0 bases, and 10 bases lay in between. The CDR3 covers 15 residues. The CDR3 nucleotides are TGTGCCAGCAGCCAAGCATTAGTCATCTCCTACGAGCAGTACTTC. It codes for CASSQALVISYEQYF.

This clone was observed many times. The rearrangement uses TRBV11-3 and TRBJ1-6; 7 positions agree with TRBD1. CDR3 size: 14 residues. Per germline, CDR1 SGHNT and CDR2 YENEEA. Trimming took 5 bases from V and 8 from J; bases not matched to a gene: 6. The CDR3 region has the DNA TGTGCCAGCAGCCGTGGACAGGTCGATTCACCCCTCCACTTT. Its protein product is CASSRGQVDSPLHF. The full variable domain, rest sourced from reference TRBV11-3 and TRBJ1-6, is EAGVVQSPRYKIIEKKQPVAFWCNPISGHNTLYWYLQNLGQGPELLIRYENEEAVDDSQLPKDRFSAERLKGVDSTLKIQPAELGDSAVYLCASSRGQVDSPLHFGNGTRLTVT.

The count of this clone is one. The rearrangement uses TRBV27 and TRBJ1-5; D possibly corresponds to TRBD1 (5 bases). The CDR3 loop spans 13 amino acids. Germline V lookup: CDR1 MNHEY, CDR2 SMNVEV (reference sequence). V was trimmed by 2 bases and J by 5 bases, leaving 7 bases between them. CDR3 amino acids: CASSLGAYQPQHF. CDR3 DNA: TGTGCCAGCAGTTTAGGGGCATATCAGCCCCAGCATTTT.

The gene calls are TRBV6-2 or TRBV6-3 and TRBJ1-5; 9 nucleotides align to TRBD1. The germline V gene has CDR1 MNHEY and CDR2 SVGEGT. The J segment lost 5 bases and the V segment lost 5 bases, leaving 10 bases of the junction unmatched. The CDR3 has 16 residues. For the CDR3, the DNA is TGTGCCAGCAGTGGCAACTACAGGGGGCGAGATCAGCCCCAGCATTTT. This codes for CASSGNYRGRDQPQHF.

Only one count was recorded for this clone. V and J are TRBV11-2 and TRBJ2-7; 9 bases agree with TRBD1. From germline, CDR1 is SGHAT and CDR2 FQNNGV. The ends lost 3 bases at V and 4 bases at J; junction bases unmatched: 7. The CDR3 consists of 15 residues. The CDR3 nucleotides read TGTGCCAGCAGCTTCAGCGCGGGACAGGGTTACGAGCAGTACTTC. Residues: CASSFSAGQGYEQYF.

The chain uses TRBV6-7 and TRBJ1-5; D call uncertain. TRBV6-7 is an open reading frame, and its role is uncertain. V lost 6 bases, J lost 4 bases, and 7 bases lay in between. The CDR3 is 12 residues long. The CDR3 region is CASRRLNQPQHF. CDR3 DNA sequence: TGTGCCAGCAGAAGACTTAATCAGCCCCAGCATTTT.

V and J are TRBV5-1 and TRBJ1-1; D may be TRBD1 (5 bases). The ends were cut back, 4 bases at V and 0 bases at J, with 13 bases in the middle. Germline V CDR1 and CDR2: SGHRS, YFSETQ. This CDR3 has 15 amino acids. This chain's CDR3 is CASSRRDIMNTEAFF. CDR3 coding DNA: TGCGCCAGCAGCCGCAGGGATATTATGAACACTGAAGCTTTCTTT.

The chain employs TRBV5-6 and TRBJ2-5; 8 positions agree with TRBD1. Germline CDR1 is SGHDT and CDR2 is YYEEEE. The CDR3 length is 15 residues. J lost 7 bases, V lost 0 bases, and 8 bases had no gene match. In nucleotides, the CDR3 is TGTGCCAGCAGCTTGGTGACAGGGGTTGGAGGGACCCAGTACTTC. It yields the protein CASSLVTGVGGTQYF. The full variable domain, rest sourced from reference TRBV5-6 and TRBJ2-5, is DAGVTQSPTHLIKTRGQQVTLRCSPKSGHDTVSWYQQALGQGPQFIFQYYEEEERQRGNFPDRFSGHQFPNYSSELNVNALLLGDSALYLCASSLVTGVGGTQYFGPGTRLLVL.

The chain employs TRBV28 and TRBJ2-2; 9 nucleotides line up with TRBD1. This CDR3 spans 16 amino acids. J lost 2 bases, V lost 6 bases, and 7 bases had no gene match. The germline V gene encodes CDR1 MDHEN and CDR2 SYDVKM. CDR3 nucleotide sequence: TGTGCCAGCAGGACACCGGGACAGGGAAACACCGGGGAGCTGTTTTTT. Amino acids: CASRTPGQGNTGELFF.

Here the CDR3 DNA reads TGTGCCAGCAGCCTCTCAGTGTCGGGAGAGTCCACAGATACGCAGTATTTT. Its translation: CASSLSVSGESTDTQYF. The rearrangement uses TRBV7-9 and TRBJ2-3, with D possibly matching TRBD2 (6 bases). CDR1 and CDR2 from the germline V gene are SEHNR and FQNEAQ (reference sequence). V gave up 5 bases and J gave up 2 bases, with 20 bases separating them. The CDR3 spans 17 residues.

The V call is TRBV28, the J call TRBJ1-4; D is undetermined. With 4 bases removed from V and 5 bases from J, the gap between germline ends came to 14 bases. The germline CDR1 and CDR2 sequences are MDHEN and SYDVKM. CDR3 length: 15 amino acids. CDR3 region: CASSSPSGLNEKLFF. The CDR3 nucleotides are TGTGCCAGCAGTTCTCCGAGCGGCCTCAATGAAAAACTGTTTTTT.